This T cell receptor beta chain was observed in a study of blood T cell repertoires in COVID-19. In the study overall: The United States, Italy and Spain were the sources of the acute and convalescent COVID-19 samples. PBMCs, B-cell-depleted T cells, or T cells were the source of the cDNA or gDNA that made up the material.

The protocol was immunoSEQ multiplex PCR, while the TCRdb copy is restricted to in-frame clones and leaves out a portion. Of under 250,000 clones in the sample, just under 90% were seen once. This clone was counted a few times. V lost 1 base, J lost 7 bases, and 16 bases stayed unmatched. Germline V gives CDR1 LNHDA, CDR2 SQIVND (reference sequence). There are 18 residues in the CDR3. Participants were aged about 18 to 90 years, lived in over 20 US areas, and enrolled virtually. Assignments of participants to cohorts depended upon their own reported clinical history. This rearrangement joins TRBV19 to TRBJ2-7; TRBD2 matches at 10 bases. Sample: PBMCs or T cells enriched from blood (not recorded which). The TCR sequence derives from a woman aged 25 to 39 with acute COVID-19. The CDR3 DNA follows: TGTGCCAGTAGTATAGTAAGGACTAGCGGTCCCCCCAAAGGGGAGCAGTACTTC. It is translated as CASSIVRTSGPPKGEQYF. The variable domain in full, with the rest retrieved from reference TRBV19 and TRBJ2-7, is DGGITQSPKYLFRKEGQNVTLSCEQNLNHDAMYWYRQDPGQGLRLIYYSQIVNDFQKGDIAEGYSVSREKKESFPLTVTSAQKNPTAFYLCASSIVRTSGPPKGEQYFGPGTRLTVT.